The 2 T cell receptor beta chains reported below all come from one sample, sequenced in a study of blood T cells in healthy people across ages (dated by TCRdb to the mid-2010s). Receptor libraries were prepared by 5' RACE. This sample was sequenced with an Illumina HiSeq 2500. A second roughly 6 to 11 cycle PCR used a sample-barcoded 5' primer and a J-beta primer mix. Starting from the raw public reads, TCRdb applied fastp trimming at Q25, assembled clones with MiXCR and retained in-frame beta chains. All rows with the same CDR3 protein become a single entry with the most common DNA and genes. Here the sample has around 800,000 distinct CDR3 sequences; around two fifths occur a single time. Of the sample, about 19% is held by the ten largest clones. The sample consisted of blood. These receptor sequences come from a man aged 60-69 years in good health.

The chain has TRBV4-3 and TRBJ2-1, with 9 bases aligning to TRBD2. The CDR3 loop spans 14 amino acids. V was clipped by 4 bases and J by 7 bases; unmatched bases: 5. Germline assignment: CDR1 LGHNA and CDR2 YSLEER. DNA of the CDR3: TGCGCCAGCAGCCGGGGGACTAGCAGAAATGAGCAGTTCTTC. Amino acids: CASSRGTSRNEQFF.

This clonotype was found a few times. The chain carries TRBV3-1 and TRBJ2-7, with 8 bases identical to TRBD2. The CDR3 covers 15 residues. CDR1 and CDR2 (germline): LGHDT, YNNKEL (reference sequence). The V gene end was trimmed by 1 base and the J gene end by 2 bases; junction bases not matched to a gene: 4. The CDR3 DNA reads TGTGCCAGCAGCCAAGCGAGCGGGGGCCCCTACGAGCAGTACTTC. Translation gives CASSQASGGPYEQYF.